Below are 29 T cell receptor beta chains sequenced from a single sample in a study of memory CD4+ T cells and cytomegalovirus serostatus. The sort gate was single viable CD3+CD4+CD8-CD45RO+ cells for memory CD4+ T cells. Sequenced by immunoSEQ multiplex PCR; TCRdb stores in-frame clones only, minus some. The sample includes around 41,000 clones, 60% to 85% of them seen just once. The sample was memory CD4+ T cells from blood. These receptors originate from an adult in good health and CMV-seronegative.

The genes are TRBV5-6 and TRBJ2-5, with D possibly being TRBD1 (5 bases). CDR1 is SGHDT and CDR2 is YYEEEE in the germline V gene. The CDR3 extends over 13 amino acids. The ends were cut back, 4 bases at V and 1 base at J, with 8 bases in the middle. Here the CDR3 reads CASSRTLQETQYF. The DNA of the CDR3 is TGTGCCAGCAGCCGGACACTCCAAGAGACCCAGTACTTC.

The gene calls are TRBV7-2 and TRBJ2-7; tentative D call: TRBD2 (5 bases). Trimming removed 4 bases at V and 3 bases at J, with 13 bases between. CDR1 and CDR2 from the germline V gene are SGHTA and FQGNSA. The CDR3 has 14 residues. CDR3 DNA sequence: TGTGCCAGCAGCTCCCAGCGGAACCGCTACGAGCAGTACTTC. Translating gives CASSSQRNRYEQYF. Full variable domain (missing parts from reference TRBV7-2 and TRBJ2-7): GAGVSQSPSNKVTEKGKDVELRCDPISGHTALYWYRQSLGQGLEFLIYFQGNSAPDKSGLPSDRFSAERTGGSVSTLTIQRTQQEDSAVYLCASSSQRNRYEQYFGPGTRLTVT.

The table lists this clone with a few counts. The rearrangement uses TRBV5-1 and TRBJ1-1; no clear D. With 1 base removed from V and 1 base from J, the gap between germline ends came to 8 bases. CDR1 and CDR2 (germline): SGHRS, YFSETQ. The CDR3 is 14 residues long. The DNA of the CDR3 is TGCGCCAGCAGCTTGCTGGGCAGGAACACTGAAGCTTTCTTT. It encodes CASSLLGRNTEAFF. The variable domain in full, with the rest retrieved from reference TRBV5-1 and TRBJ1-1, is KAGVTQTPRYLIKTRGQQVTLSCSPISGHRSVSWYQQTPGQGLQFLFEYFSETQRNKGNFPGRFSGRQFSNSRSEMNVSTLELGDSALYLCASSLLGRNTEAFFGQGTRLTVV.

The V and J genes are TRBV7-6 and TRBJ2-7; 7 nucleotides agree with TRBD1. Trimming took 5 bases from V and 5 from J; bases not matched to a gene: 6. CDR3 length equals 13 residues. CDR1 and CDR2 (germline): SGHVS, FNYEAQ. The CDR3 is CASSRPGTDEQYF. The CDR3 nucleotides read TGTGCCAGCAGCCGTCCCGGGACAGACGAGCAGTACTTC.

V gene TRBV5-6 combines with J gene TRBJ2-7; TRBD1 aligns across 8 bases. Looked up from germline, CDR1 is SGHDT and CDR2 is YYEEEE. The CDR3 sequence is 12 residues long. V shed 0 bases and J 7 bases; nucleotides not matched to a gene: 0. The CDR3 nucleotides are TGTGCCAGCAGCTTGGACAGGGGGGAGCAGTACTTC. Protein: CASSLDRGEQYF. Complete variable domain (other parts from reference TRBV5-6 and TRBJ2-7): DAGVTQSPTHLIKTRGQQVTLRCSPKSGHDTVSWYQQALGQGPQFIFQYYEEEERQRGNFPDRFSGHQFPNYSSELNVNALLLGDSALYLCASSLDRGEQYFGPGTRLTVT.

The V gene is TRBV4-3, the J gene TRBJ2-2; D is undetermined. The CDR3 spans 15 residues. Between the trimmed V and J ends, which lost 4 bases and 6 bases, there was a span of 15 bases. The V gene's germline CDR1 is LGHNA and CDR2 YSLEER. This chain's CDR3 is CASSLGVVGSGELFF. Written as DNA, the CDR3 is TGCGCCAGCAGCCTCGGAGTTGTGGGGTCCGGGGAGCTGTTTTTT.

This sequence joins TRBV19 and TRBJ2-5, with D possibly called TRBD1 or TRBD2 (7 bases each). CDR1 LNHDA and CDR2 SQIVND come from the germline V gene (reference sequence). The CDR3 extends over 13 amino acids. Trimming took off 9 bases at V and 0 bases at J, with 11 bases between the two ends. CDR3 sequence reads: CASRGGNQETQYF. The CDR3 bases are TGTGCCAGCAGGGGGGGGAACCAAGAGACCCAGTACTTC.

The rearrangement links TRBV7-9 to TRBJ2-5; weak D call: TRBD2 (5 bases). Germline V gene sequence: CDR1 SEHNR, CDR2 FQNEAQ (reference sequence). V lost 1 base, J lost 4 bases, and 13 bases lay in between. The CDR3 covers 15 residues. This chain's CDR3 is CASSLVGELGETQYF. The CDR3 nucleotides are TGTGCCAGCAGCTTAGTGGGAGAGTTGGGAGAGACCCAGTACTTC.

The table lists this clone with a count of one. The gene calls are TRBV27 and TRBJ2-2; D might be TRBD2 (6 bases). Germline CDR1 is MNHEY and CDR2 is SMNVEV (reference sequence). Trimming took off 2 bases at V and 3 bases at J, with 10 bases between the two ends. The CDR3 loop spans 15 amino acids. This CDR3 is CASSLAGRDTGELFF. The CDR3, as DNA: TGTGCCAGCAGTTTAGCGGGAAGGGACACCGGGGAGCTGTTTTTT.

This clone was recorded only once. The J gene is TRBJ2-7, the V gene TRBV11-2; D is uncertain. V was trimmed by 0 bases and J by 2 bases, leaving 11 bases between them. From germline, CDR1 is SGHAT and CDR2 FQNNGV. The CDR3 is 15 residues long. The CDR3 is CASSLDLVSTYEQYF. The CDR3 coding sequence is TGTGCCAGCAGCTTAGATCTGGTATCCACCTACGAGCAGTACTTC.

This rearrangement joins TRBV10-3 to TRBJ2-1; 8 bases are a match to TRBD1. Germline CDR1 is ENHRY and CDR2 is SYGVKD. The V and J ends lost 6 bases and 4 bases, in that order; junction bases with no gene match: 8. The CDR3 runs to 15 residues. The CDR3 DNA follows: TGTGCCATCAGGGACGGACAGGGTGGGTACAATGAGCAGTTCTTC. The encoded protein is CAIRDGQGGYNEQFF.

The chain couples TRBV18 to TRBJ1-5, with D possibly TRBD1 on 5 matching bases. The CDR3 contains 16 residues. The germline V gene has CDR1 KGHSH and CDR2 LQKENI. Deletions cut 3 bases from V and 4 bases from J, with 16 bases between. The CDR3 here is CASSPNVGTANQPQHF. CDR3 coding DNA: TGTGCCAGCTCACCCAATGTCGGGACGGCAAATCAGCCCCAGCATTTT.

This clone was picked up a small number of times. The CDR3 sequence: CASSVGPGEADTQYF. CDR3 coding DNA: TGTGCCAGCAGCGTAGGTCCGGGAGAGGCAGATACGCAGTATTTT. The chain uses TRBV9 and TRBJ2-3; D may be TRBD2 (6 bases). Germline loops: CDR1 SGDLS, CDR2 YYNGEE. The ends were cut back, 0 bases at V and 4 bases at J, with 12 bases in the middle. The CDR3 runs to 15 residues.

The gene calls are TRBV6-5 and TRBJ2-5; 7 nucleotides line up with TRBD1. The CDR3 loop spans 13 amino acids. From germline, CDR1 is MNHEY and CDR2 SVGAGI. V lost 5 bases to trimming and J lost 2 bases; unmatched junction nucleotides: 2. The CDR3 here is CASSRGQQETQYF. CDR3 sequence (DNA): TGTGCCAGCAGTAGGGGACAGCAAGAGACCCAGTACTTC.

The chain is built from TRBV30 and TRBJ2-7, with D uncertain. The CDR3 is made up of 11 amino acids. Germline loops: CDR1 GTSNPN, CDR2 SVGIG (reference sequence). The germline V and J ends were trimmed by 1 base and 4 bases, with 5 bases remaining between them. The DNA of the CDR3 is TGTGCCTGGAGTGGATTATACGAGCAGTACTTC. Its protein product is CAWSGLYEQYF.

This clone was seen a few times. The rearrangement links TRBV4-1 to TRBJ2-3; D is perhaps TRBD2 (5 bases). Looked up from germline, CDR1 is MGHRA and CDR2 is YSYEKL. Trimming shortened V by 0 bases and J by 4 bases, and 11 bases separated the two germline ends. CDR3 length: 15 amino acids. The CDR3 DNA reads as TGCGCCAGCAGCCAAGAAAGGAGGCTCCCAGATACGCAGTATTTT. Its protein product is CASSQERRLPDTQYF.

In this sample, this clone turned up a few times. V is TRBV30 and J is TRBJ1-1; D may be TRBD1 (5 bases). Germline V CDR1 and CDR2: GTSNPN, SVGIG (reference sequence). The V end was cut by 5 bases, the J end by 4 bases, with 11 bases between. CDR3 size: 12 residues. The CDR3 spells CAWATAGTEAFF. CDR3 sequence (DNA): TGTGCCTGGGCGACAGCGGGCACTGAAGCTTTCTTT. Complete variable domain (other parts from reference TRBV30 and TRBJ1-1): SQTIHQWPATLVQPVGSPLSLECTVEGTSNPNLYWYRQAAGRGLQLLFYSVGIGQISSEVPQNLSASRPQDRQFILSSKKLLLSDSGFYLCAWATAGTEAFFGQGTRLTVV.

The chain has TRBV4-3 and TRBJ2-1, with D maybe TRBD2 (5 bases). The CDR3 covers 13 residues. Trimming shortened V by 0 bases and J by 10 bases, and 10 bases separated the two germline ends. The V gene's germline CDR1 is LGHNA and CDR2 YSLEER. CDR3 DNA: TGCGCCAGCAGCCAAGATCTAAGAGGGGAGCAGTTCTTC. Translating gives CASSQDLRGEQFF.

The V and J genes are TRBV7-2 and TRBJ1-1; no firm D call. CDR3 length: 13 residues. Per the germline V gene, CDR1 is SGHTA and CDR2 is FQGNSA. The V and J ends lost 7 bases and 1 base respectively, with 10 bases between them. The CDR3: CASTLRANTEAFF. The DNA for the CDR3 is TGTGCCAGCACCCTTAGGGCGAACACTGAAGCTTTCTTT.

The DNA of the CDR3 is TGTGCCAGCAGTGTTACAGGGACCTATGGCTACACCTTC. Translation gives CASSVTGTYGYTF. V gene TRBV28 combines with J gene TRBJ1-2; a weak D match, TRBD1 (6 bases). This CDR3 comprises 13 residues. V was cut by 5 bases and J by 4 bases, with 11 bases left in between. Germline V gives CDR1 MDHEN, CDR2 SYDVKM.

The chain couples TRBV28 to TRBJ2-1; 8 nucleotides align to TRBD2. From germline, CDR1 is MDHEN and CDR2 SYDVKM. The ends lost 7 bases at V and 4 bases at J; junction bases unmatched: 9. The CDR3 is 15 amino acids. The CDR3 reads CASTTTGGGYNEQFF. The CDR3 coding sequence is TGTGCCAGCACAACAACGGGAGGGGGATACAATGAGCAGTTCTTC.

This clone was detected only a few times. The chain is built from TRBV7-2 and TRBJ1-3; no clear D. The CDR3 length is 15 residues. CDR1 and CDR2 (germline): SGHTA, FQGNSA. With 4 bases removed from V and 4 bases from J, the gap between germline ends came to 14 bases. The CDR3 loop reads CASSSDMTTGNTIYF. The DNA of the CDR3 is TGTGCCAGCAGCTCAGACATGACTACCGGAAACACCATATATTTT.

This chain links TRBV15 with TRBJ1-4, with 7 bases identical to TRBD1. V lost 3 bases to trimming and J lost 1 base; unmatched junction nucleotides: 5. This CDR3 region has 16 residues. The germline V gene encodes CDR1 LNHNV and CDR2 YYDKDF (reference sequence). Here the CDR3 reads CATSRGQSLTNEKLFF. CDR3 bases: TGTGCCACCAGCAGGGGACAGTCCCTAACTAATGAAAAACTGTTTTTT.

The V gene is TRBV28, the J gene TRBJ2-2; D may correspond to TRBD1 or TRBD2 (5 bases each). This CDR3 contains 15 residues. Trimming stripped 6 bases from V and 4 bases from J, with 15 bases between. Per the germline V gene, CDR1 is MDHEN and CDR2 is SYDVKM. The CDR3 nucleotides are TGTGCCAGCAGGACCGGGGCACAAGGCACCGGGGAGCTGTTTTTT. Residues: CASRTGAQGTGELFF. Full variable domain (remainder filled in from reference TRBV28 and TRBJ2-2): DVKVTQSSRYLVKRTGEKVFLECVQDMDHENMFWYRQDPGLGLRLIYFSYDVKMKEKGDIPEGYSVSREKKERFSLILESASTNQTSMYLCASRTGAQGTGELFFGEGSRLTVL.

This rearrangement joins TRBV30 to TRBJ2-1; 11 nucleotides match TRBD2. Trimming cost V 8 bases and J 4 bases; bases outside gene matches: 4. Germline loops: CDR1 GTSNPN, CDR2 SVGIG (reference sequence). This CDR3 comprises 13 residues. The CDR3 reads CARGTSGYNEQFF. Written as DNA, the CDR3 is TGTGCCCGCGGGACTAGCGGTTACAATGAGCAGTTCTTC. The variable domain in full, completed from reference TRBV30 and TRBJ2-1, reads SQTIHQWPATLVQPVGSPLSLECTVEGTSNPNLYWYRQAAGRGLQLLFYSVGIGQISSEVPQNLSASRPQDRQFILSSKKLLLSDSGFYLCARGTSGYNEQFFGPGTRLTVL.

The chain uses TRBV23-1 and TRBJ1-5, with 9 bases identical to TRBD1. TRBV23-1 is reported as an ORF; its role is uncertain. Trimming at V came to 2 bases and at J to 4 bases, leaving 12 bases not matched to a gene. The CDR3 extends over 18 amino acids. Here the CDR3 reads CASSQAEPADRGNQPQHF. The CDR3 coding sequence is TGCGCCAGCAGTCAAGCCGAACCTGCGGACAGGGGAAATCAGCCCCAGCATTTT.

This sequence joins TRBV27 and TRBJ2-2, with TRBD1 identical over 8 bases. Trimming cost V 3 bases and J 1 base; bases outside gene matches: 4. The CDR3 extends over 16 amino acids. Per germline, CDR1 MNHEY and CDR2 SMNVEV (reference sequence). CDR3 coding DNA: TGTGCCAGCAGTTTCTACGGGACAGGGAACACCGGGGAGCTGTTTTTT. Translation gives CASSFYGTGNTGELFF.

V and J are TRBV7-8 and TRBJ2-1; D call uncertain. Looked up from germline, CDR1 is SGHVS and CDR2 is FQNEAQ. V lost 4 bases and J 8 bases, leaving 9 bases between the germline ends. This CDR3 region has 12 residues. DNA of the CDR3: TGTGCCAGCAGCTCCGGGTTCGATGAGCAGTTCTTC. It is translated as CASSSGFDEQFF. The complete variable domain, with remaining parts taken from reference TRBV7-8 and TRBJ2-1, reads GAGVSQSPRYKVAKRGQDVALRCDPISGHVSLFWYQQALGQGPEFLTYFQNEAQLDKSGLPSDRFFAERPEGSVSTLKIQRTQQEDSAVYLCASSSGFDEQFFGPGTRLTVL.

The chain uses TRBV5-6 and TRBJ2-3; 7 nucleotides align to TRBD2. CDR1 SGHDT and CDR2 YYEEEE come from the germline V gene. The CDR3 is made up of 17 amino acids. Losses at the gene ends were 0 bases for V and 0 bases for J; bases not matched to a gene: 7. The CDR3 coding sequence is TGTGCCAGCAGCTTGGTCGTCGGGAGGACAAGCACAGATACGCAGTATTTT. Translation gives CASSLVVGRTSTDTQYF.